These T cell receptor beta chains were read from a single sample in a study of beta chain features in type 1 diabetes. Assay used: immunoSEQ multiplex PCR; TCRdb lists only in-frame clones, some missing. This repertoire shows hundreds of thousands of clones, 15% found once; its top ten account for roughly 0.015%. Sample: naive CD4+ T cells from blood. The receptors were sampled from a man between 18 and 35 years old with type 1 diabetes. Both conserved end residues are part of each CDR3. D genes are given only for firm matches. Clone size is not always given. Where it is, it says once, few, many or a class for expanded clones.

d_gene	v_gene	j_gene	abundance	CDR3nt	CDR3aa
NA	TRBV11-2	TRBJ2-6	NA	TGTGCCAGCAGCCGGCAGGGCCCAAGCTCTGGGGCCAACGTCCTGACTTTC	CASSRQGPSSGANVLTF
TRBD2	TRBV7-2	TRBJ2-5	few	TGTGCCAGCAGCTTATACAAGCGGGGGCCCAACCAAGAGACCCAGTACTTC	CASSLYKRGPNQETQYF
TRBD2	TRBV5-1	TRBJ2-7	few	TGCGCCAGCAGCGGGCTGACTAGCGGGCAAACCTACGAGCAGTACTTC	CASSGLTSGQTYEQYF
TRBD2	TRBV7-2	TRBJ2-5	NA	TGTGCCAGCAGCTTGGGAGGTCTAGCGGGACAAGAGACCCAGTACTTC	CASSLGGLAGQETQYF
TRBD1	TRBV5-6	TRBJ2-7	NA	TGTGCCAGCAGCTTGGGTAACAGGGGATACGAGCAGTACTTC	CASSLGNRGYEQYF
NA	TRBV6-1	TRBJ1-1	few	TGTGCCAGCAGTGTAAGGGGGGAGGGCACTGAAGCTTTCTTT	CASSVRGEGTEAFF
TRBD2	TRBV11-2	TRBJ2-1	few	TGTGCCAGCAGCTTAGATCAGCGGATGGGGACTAGCAAGAATGAGCAGTTCTTC	CASSLDQRMGTSKNEQFF
NA	TRBV13	TRBJ2-5	few	TGTGCCAGCAGCTTAGGAACAGGTCAAGAGACCCAGTACTTC	CASSLGTGQETQYF
NA	TRBV28	TRBJ1-1	few	TGTGCCACCAACTCTGTTGTGAACACTGAAGCTTTCTTT	CATNSVVNTEAFF
TRBD2	TRBV9	TRBJ2-5	few	TGTGCCAGCAGCGTACGCGGGGGCCAAGAGACCCAGTACTTC	CASSVRGGQETQYF
TRBD2	TRBV7-9	TRBJ2-3	few	TGTGCCAGCAGCCGCCGGGGGGACGGCACAGATACGCAGTATTTT	CASSRRGDGTDTQYF
TRBD2	TRBV7-2	TRBJ2-7	few	TGTGCCAGCAGCTTGACTAGCGGGACTTCCTACGAGCAGTACTTC	CASSLTSGTSYEQYF
NA	TRBV28	TRBJ2-3	NA	TGTGCCAGCAGTCCCTCGGGACTTAACACAGATACGCAGTATTTT	CASSPSGLNTDTQYF
NA	TRBV7-9	TRBJ2-3	NA	TGTGCCAGCAGGCTGAGGCCGGGGGACTTACACACAGATACGCAGTATTTT	CASRLRPGDLHTDTQYF
NA	TRBV9	TRBJ2-3	NA	TGTGCCAGCAGCGTAGTAGGAGGGGGCCTCCCCTCCGCCGATACGCAGTATTTT	CASSVVGGGLPSADTQYF
TRBD1	TRBV28	TRBJ1-2	few	TGTGCCAGCAGTCTAAGACAGGGAGCTAACTATGGCTACACCTTC	CASSLRQGANYGYTF
TRBD1	TRBV5-1	TRBJ2-7	few	TGCGCCAGCAGCGGGACAGGGGTCCTCTACGAGCAGTACTTC	CASSGTGVLYEQYF
NA	TRBV2	TRBJ2-1	NA	TGTGCCAGCAGTGATCCGTTAACAACAAACAATGAGCAGTTCTTC	CASSDPLTTNNEQFF
TRBD2	TRBV9	TRBJ2-1	NA	TGTGCCAGCAGCGTAGCGAGCGGGAGTTCCCATGAGCAGTTCTTC	CASSVASGSSHEQFF
NA	TRBV5-4	TRBJ2-1	few	TGTGCCAGCAGCGCCGGGAGCAGCCCCTACAATGAGCAGTTCTTC	CASSAGSSPYNEQFF
TRBD1	TRBV4-3	TRBJ1-4	few	TGCGCCAGCAGCCAAGATTTTAACAGGGGTTTCGAAAAACTGTTTTTT	CASSQDFNRGFEKLFF
NA	TRBV19	TRBJ2-3	NA	TGTGCCAGTACCAAGGTAGCGACTATAACAGATACGCAGTATTTT	CASTKVATITDTQYF
NA	TRBV6-5	TRBJ2-5	NA	TGTGCCAGCAGTTACTCGAGTGTTCAAACAGAGACCCAGTACTTC	CASSYSSVQTETQYF
NA	TRBV10-3	TRBJ2-7	few	TGTGCCACCGTAGCGAAGGACGCAAACTACGAGCAGTACTTC	CATVAKDANYEQYF
TRBD2	TRBV7-2	TRBJ2-7	NA	TGTGCCAGCAGCCAAGGACTAGCGGGGGTCTACGAGCAGTACTTC	CASSQGLAGVYEQYF
TRBD1	TRBV18	TRBJ2-3	NA	TGTGCCAGCTCATCACAGGGGTTGGATACGCAGTATTTT	CASSSQGLDTQYF
TRBD2	TRBV28	TRBJ2-4	few	TGTGCCAGTAGTCCTAGCGGAAAAAACATTCAGTACTTC	CASSPSGKNIQYF
NA	TRBV4-3	TRBJ1-1	few	TGCGCCAGCAGCCAAGCCGGGGTCACTGAAGCTTTCTTT	CASSQAGVTEAFF
TRBD1	TRBV30	TRBJ2-2	NA	TGTGCCTGGAGTAGGGACAGGGTTTCCATGGCCGGGGAGCTGTTTTTT	CAWSRDRVSMAGELFF
TRBD2	TRBV6-5	TRBJ2-7	NA	TGTGCCAGCAGTCTTAGCGGGGGGTCCTACGAGCAGTACTTC	CASSLSGGSYEQYF
NA	TRBV28	TRBJ2-2	few	TGTGCCAGCCTACAGGGAGCGAACACCGGGGAGCTGTTTTTT	CASLQGANTGELFF
NA	TRBV7-2	TRBJ1-1	NA	TGTGCCAGCAGCTTGAGGGGGATCAACACTGAAGCTTTCTTT	CASSLRGINTEAFF
NA	TRBV27	TRBJ2-3	few	TGTGCCAGCAGATCGAGCAACACAGATACGCAGTATTTT	CASRSSNTDTQYF
TRBD1	TRBV28	TRBJ2-7	NA	TGTGCCAGCAGTTTATTCGGTGGGACAGGGTTCCCCTACGAGCAGTACTTC	CASSLFGGTGFPYEQYF
NA	TRBV7-2	TRBJ1-1	few	TGTGCCAGCAGCTTAGTGCTGGGCCTGAACACTGAAGCTTTCTTT	CASSLVLGLNTEAFF